These 4 T cell receptor beta chains came from one sample sequenced in a study of response to subunit inactivated influenza vaccine. One entry per CDR3 protein, called by TCRdb with MiXCR from the RT-PCR reads. The repertoire includes about 520,000 distinct CDR3 sequences, approximately 10% of them detected once, and approximately 12% sits in the top ten. Specimen: PBMCs from blood, collected roughly 6 weeks after vaccination. The receptors come from a man between 50 and 59 years old who received an inactivated influenza vaccine.

This clonotype showed up just a few times. V usage is TRBV20-1 and J usage is TRBJ2-3; a weak D match, TRBD2 (6 bases). CDR3 length: 13 residues. Deletions cut 2 bases from V and 6 bases from J, with 12 bases between. Germline V gene lookup returns CDR1 DFQATT and CDR2 SNEGSKA (reference sequence). CDR3 coding DNA: TGCAGTGCTAGAAGAACTAGCTGGGATACGCAGTATTTT. Translated, it gives CSARRTSWDTQYF.

Details on this clonotype: Since a much larger clone is just one base distant, this may be a read error. The V and J genes are TRBV5-1 and TRBJ2-1, with TRBD1 matching over 7 bases. The CDR3 extends over 15 amino acids. The V gene end was trimmed by 5 bases and the J gene end by 4 bases; junction bases not matched to a gene: 9. Germline-derived CDR1 and CDR2 are SGHRS and YFSETQ. The CDR3 here is CASSPDRCEYNEQFF. The CDR3 DNA is TGCGCCAGCAGTCCGGACAGGTGTGAATACAATGAGCAGTTCTTC.

This clonotype came up a few times. The V and J genes are TRBV5-1 and TRBJ2-5, with a possible D match to TRBD1 (5 bases). This CDR3 region has 14 residues. The V end was cut by 4 bases, the J end by 0 bases, with 10 bases between. Germline CDR1 is SGHRS and CDR2 is YFSETQ. CDR3 in amino acids: CASSTGAHQETQYF. The CDR3 DNA sequence: TGCGCCAGCAGCACAGGAGCTCACCAAGAGACCCAGTACTTC.

The chain carries TRBV7-2 and TRBJ2-3; TRBD2 might be the D (5 bases). The germline gives CDR1 SGHTA, CDR2 FQGNSA. The CDR3 spans 15 residues. Trimming removed 2 bases from V and 4 bases from J, with 13 bases in between. The DNA for the CDR3 is TGTGCCAGCAGCTTATTAACGGGATCGTCAGATACGCAGTATTTT. It translates to CASSLLTGSSDTQYF.